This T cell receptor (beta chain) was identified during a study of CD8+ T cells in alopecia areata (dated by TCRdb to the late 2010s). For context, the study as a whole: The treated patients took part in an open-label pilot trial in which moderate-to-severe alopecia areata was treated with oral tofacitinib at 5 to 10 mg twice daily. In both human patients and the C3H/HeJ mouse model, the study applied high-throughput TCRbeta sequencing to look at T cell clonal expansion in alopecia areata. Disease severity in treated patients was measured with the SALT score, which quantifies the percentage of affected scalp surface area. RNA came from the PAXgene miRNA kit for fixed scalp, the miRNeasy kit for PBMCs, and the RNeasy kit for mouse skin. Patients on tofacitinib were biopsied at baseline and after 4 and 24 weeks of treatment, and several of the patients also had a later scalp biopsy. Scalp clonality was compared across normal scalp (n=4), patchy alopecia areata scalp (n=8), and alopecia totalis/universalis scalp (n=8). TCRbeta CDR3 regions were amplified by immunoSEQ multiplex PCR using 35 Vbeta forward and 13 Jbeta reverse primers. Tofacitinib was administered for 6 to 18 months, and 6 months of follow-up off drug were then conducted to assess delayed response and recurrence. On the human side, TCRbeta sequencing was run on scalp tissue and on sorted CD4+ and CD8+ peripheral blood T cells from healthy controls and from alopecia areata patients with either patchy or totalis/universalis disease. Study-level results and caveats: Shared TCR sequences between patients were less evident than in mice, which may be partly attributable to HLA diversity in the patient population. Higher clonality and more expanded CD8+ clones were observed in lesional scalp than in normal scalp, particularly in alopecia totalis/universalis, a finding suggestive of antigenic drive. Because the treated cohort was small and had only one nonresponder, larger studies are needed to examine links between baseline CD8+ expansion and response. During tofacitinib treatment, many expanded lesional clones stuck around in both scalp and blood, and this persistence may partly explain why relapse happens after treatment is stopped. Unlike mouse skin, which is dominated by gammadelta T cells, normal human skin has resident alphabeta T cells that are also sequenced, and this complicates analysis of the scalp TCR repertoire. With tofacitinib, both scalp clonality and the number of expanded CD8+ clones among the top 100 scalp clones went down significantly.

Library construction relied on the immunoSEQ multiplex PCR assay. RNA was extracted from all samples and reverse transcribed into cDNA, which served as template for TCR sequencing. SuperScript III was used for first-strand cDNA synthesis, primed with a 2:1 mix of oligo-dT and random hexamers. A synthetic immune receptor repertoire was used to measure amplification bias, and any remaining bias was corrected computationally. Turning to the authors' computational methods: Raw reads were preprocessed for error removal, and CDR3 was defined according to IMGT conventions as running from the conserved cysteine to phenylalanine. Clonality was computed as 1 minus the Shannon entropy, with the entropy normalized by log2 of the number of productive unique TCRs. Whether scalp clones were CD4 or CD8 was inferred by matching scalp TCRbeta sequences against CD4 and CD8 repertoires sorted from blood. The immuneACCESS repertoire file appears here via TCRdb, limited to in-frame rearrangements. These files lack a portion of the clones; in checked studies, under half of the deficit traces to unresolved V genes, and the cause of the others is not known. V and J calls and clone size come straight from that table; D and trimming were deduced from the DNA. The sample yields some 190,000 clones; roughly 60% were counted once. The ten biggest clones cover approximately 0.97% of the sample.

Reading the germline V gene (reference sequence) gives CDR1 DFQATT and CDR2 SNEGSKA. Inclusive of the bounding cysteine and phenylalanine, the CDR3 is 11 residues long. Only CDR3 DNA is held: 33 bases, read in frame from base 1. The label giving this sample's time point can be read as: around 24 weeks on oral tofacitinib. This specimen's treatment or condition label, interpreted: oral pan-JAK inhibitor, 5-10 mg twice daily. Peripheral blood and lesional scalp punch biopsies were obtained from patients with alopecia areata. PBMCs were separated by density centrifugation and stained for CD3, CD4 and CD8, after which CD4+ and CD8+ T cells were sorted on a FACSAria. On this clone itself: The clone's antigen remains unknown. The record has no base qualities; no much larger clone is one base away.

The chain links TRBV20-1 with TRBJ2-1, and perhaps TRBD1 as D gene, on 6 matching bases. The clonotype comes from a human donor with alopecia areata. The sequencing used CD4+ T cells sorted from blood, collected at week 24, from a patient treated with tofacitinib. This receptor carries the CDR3 CSPSKGGEQFF. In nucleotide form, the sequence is TGCAGCCCATCGAAAGGGGGTGAGCAGTTCTTC.